One sample yielded the 21 T cell receptor beta chains listed below, sequenced in a study of control samples from healthy donors and cancer patients. The method was immunoSEQ multiplex PCR; TCRdb's version includes in-frame clones alone and lacks a portion of them. The sample consists of about 130,000 clones, roughly 92% of them appearing once. The sequenced material came from PBMCs. Receptor source: an older man with head and neck cancer.

This clone was observed a few times. The chain carries TRBV5-4 and TRBJ2-2; 9 positions agree with TRBD1. V was clipped by 4 bases and J by 7 bases; unmatched bases: 5. Germline V lookup: CDR1 SGHNT, CDR2 YYREEE (reference sequence). The CDR3 runs to 14 residues. CDR3 sequence: CASSRTGVNGELFF. The CDR3 DNA reads TGTGCCAGCAGCCGGACAGGGGTAAACGGGGAGCTGTTTTTT.

The chain joins TRBV25-1 to TRBJ2-5; 10 bases fit TRBD1. J was trimmed by 6 bases and V by 3 bases; bases with no gene match: 4. Germline-derived CDR1 and CDR2 are MGHDK and SYGVNS. The CDR3 loop spans 14 amino acids. This chain's CDR3 is CASSEGQGFKTQYF. The CDR3 DNA follows: TGTGCCAGCAGTGAGGGACAGGGGTTCAAGACCCAGTACTTC. Supplemented by reference TRBV25-1 and TRBJ2-5, the full variable domain reads EADIYQTPRYLVIGTGKKITLECSQTMGHDKMYWYQQDPGMELHLIHYSYGVNSTEKGDLSSESTVSRIRTEHFPLTLESARPSHTSQYLCASSEGQGFKTQYFGPGTRLLVL.

J is TRBJ1-1 and V is TRBV7-6, with D tentatively TRBD1 (5 bases). This CDR3 is built from 13 residues. Trimming cost V 0 bases and J 3 bases, with 5 bases left between them. Germline CDR1 and CDR2: SGHVS and FNYEAQ. The CDR3 nucleotides are TGTGCCAGCAGCTTAGCAGGGGACACTGAAGCTTTCTTT. Its translation: CASSLAGDTEAFF.

The chain links TRBV7-6 to TRBJ2-5, with D tentatively TRBD1 (5 bases). V was pared by 6 bases and J by 5 bases, with 16 bases between. The germline CDR1 and CDR2 sequences are SGHVS and FNYEAQ. This CDR3 has 14 amino acids. The CDR3 nucleotides are TGTGCCAGCAGTTATCAAAGGGGCGCGGAGACCCAGTACTTC. It specifies CASSYQRGAETQYF.

This clone was detected once. The gene calls are TRBV7-9 and TRBJ2-1; D tentatively fits TRBD1 or TRBD2 (5 bases each). V was cut by 5 bases and J by 12 bases, with 17 bases left in between. Germline CDR1 reads SEHNR; CDR2 reads FQNEAQ (reference sequence). The CDR3 has 13 amino acids. The CDR3: CASSPGSGAGQFF. As DNA, the CDR3 is TGTGCCAGCAGCCCGGGGAGTGGGGCGGGGCAGTTCTTC.

This rearrangement joins TRBV6-5 to TRBJ1-5, with 7 bases aligning to TRBD1. The ends lost 6 bases at V and 4 bases at J; junction bases unmatched: 9. The CDR3 extends over 15 amino acids. The germline gives CDR1 MNHEY, CDR2 SVGAGI. CDR3 sequence (DNA): TGTGCCAGCAGCTCCATAGGGACAGCGAATCAGCCCCAGCATTTT. Its translation is CASSSIGTANQPQHF.

V gene TRBV7-9 combines with J gene TRBJ2-7, with no clear D. Trimming shortened V by 6 bases and J by 2 bases, and 8 bases separated the two germline ends. The CDR3 consists of 12 residues. In germline, CDR1 is SEHNR, CDR2 FQNEAQ (reference sequence). CDR3 in DNA: TGTGCCAGCAGTCGGGTTGCCTACGAGCAGTACTTC. Protein: CASSRVAYEQYF.

This clone was recorded once. The rearrangement joins TRBV5-1 to TRBJ1-1, with 9 nucleotides matching TRBD1. The V and J ends lost 0 bases and 3 bases, in that order; junction bases with no gene match: 0. The CDR3 length is 14 residues. CDR1 SGHRS and CDR2 YFSETQ come from the germline V gene. The CDR3 nucleotides are TGCGCCAGCAGCTTGGGGACAGGGGACACTGAAGCTTTCTTT. Translating gives CASSLGTGDTEAFF.

V gene TRBV6-2 or TRBV6-3 combines with J gene TRBJ1-1, with D perhaps TRBD1 (5 bases). The CDR3 extends over 14 amino acids. Deletions cut 0 bases from V and 7 bases from J, with 12 bases between. Germline V gene sequence: CDR1 MNHEY, CDR2 SVGEGT. As DNA, the CDR3 is TGTGCCAGCAGTTACTCACGGGGGGGAGGTGAAGCTTTCTTT. Residues: CASSYSRGGGEAFF.

This clone was seen just once. V and J are TRBV5-1 and TRBJ1-6; D may be TRBD1 (5 bases). This CDR3 contains 15 residues. Germline lookup yields CDR1 SGHRS and CDR2 YFSETQ. Trimming cost V 4 bases and J 6 bases, with 14 bases left between them. The CDR3 is CASSPQIDSNSPLHF. As DNA, the CDR3 is TGCGCCAGCAGCCCCCAGATCGACAGTAATTCACCCCTCCACTTT.

The rearrangement links TRBV4-1 to TRBJ2-2; the match to TRBD1 covers 8 bases. CDR3 length: 14 residues. V gave up 6 bases and J gave up 5 bases; unmatched junction bases: 5. Germline V gene sequence: CDR1 MGHRA, CDR2 YSYEKL. The CDR3 coding sequence is TGCGCCAGCAGAAGAGACAGGGGAACCGGGGAGCTGTTTTTT. It codes for CASRRDRGTGELFF.

In its sample, this clone was seen once. The V call is TRBV7-9, the J call TRBJ1-2, with unresolved D. This CDR3 is built from 11 residues. Trimming cost V 5 bases and J 7 bases, with 8 bases left between them. CDR1 is SEHNR, CDR2 FQNEAQ, per germline (reference sequence). The DNA for the CDR3 is TGTGCCAGCAGCACGCGTCTTGGCTACACCTTC. It translates to CASSTRLGYTF.

This sequence joins TRBV30 and TRBJ2-3; a possible D gene is TRBD1 (6 bases). The germline V gene has CDR1 GTSNPN and CDR2 SVGIG (reference sequence). The CDR3 runs 14 residues. V shed 3 bases and J shed 0 bases, with 10 bases lying between them. In DNA form, the CDR3 reads TGTGCCTGGAGCAGGGGACGCAGCACAGATACGCAGTATTTT. Its translation is CAWSRGRSTDTQYF.

The V gene is TRBV19, the J gene TRBJ1-2; the D is unclear. Trimming cost V 0 bases and J 5 bases, with 10 bases left between them. The CDR3 contains 14 residues. Per the germline V gene, CDR1 is LNHDA and CDR2 is SQIVND (reference sequence). CDR3 region: CASSIDLKGYGYTF. The CDR3 bases are TGTGCCAGTAGTATAGATCTGAAAGGGTATGGCTACACCTTC.

The rearrangement uses TRBV6-1 and TRBJ1-4, with D possibly matching TRBD1 (5 bases). Trimming took 3 bases from V and 7 from J, leaving 9 bases between them. This CDR3 spans 13 amino acids. Germline V gene data show CDR1 as MNHNS and CDR2 as SASEGT. The DNA for the CDR3 is TGTGCCAGCAGTGATAGGGGCGGTGAAAAACTGTTTTTT. It specifies CASSDRGGEKLFF.

The rearrangement joins TRBV19 to TRBJ2-7, with D hard to call. From germline, CDR1 is LNHDA and CDR2 SQIVND (reference sequence). The CDR3 consists of 15 residues. V shed 6 bases and J shed 0 bases, with 15 bases lying between them. CDR3 in DNA: TGTGCCAGTAGCCTAAGCGTTCGGAGCTCCTACGAGCAGTACTTC. As protein: CASSLSVRSSYEQYF. Full variable domain (missing parts from reference TRBV19 and TRBJ2-7): DGGITQSPKYLFRKEGQNVTLSCEQNLNHDAMYWYRQDPGQGLRLIYYSQIVNDFQKGDIAEGYSVSREKKESFPLTVTSAQKNPTAFYLCASSLSVRSSYEQYFGPGTRLTVT.

This clone was recorded once. The chain combines TRBV10-3 with TRBJ2-5; tentative D call: TRBD1 (5 bases). The CDR3 extends over 12 amino acids. Trimming removed 11 bases from V and 5 bases from J, with 15 bases in between. Germline loops: CDR1 ENHRY, CDR2 SYGVKD. Here the CDR3 DNA reads TGTGCCGCTAGGGGCAGTGGGGAGACCCAGTACTTC. Translating it yields CAARGSGETQYF.

CDR3 DNA: TGTGCTAGTGGTTTGTTCGACAATGAGCAGTTCTTC. It is translated as CASGLFDNEQFF. The chain has TRBV12-5 and TRBJ2-1; D gene unclear. There are 12 residues in the CDR3. The germline V gene has CDR1 LGHNT and CDR2 FRNRAP. The V gene lost 2 bases and the J gene lost 5 bases, with 4 bases spanning the gap.

The chain combines TRBV7-2 with TRBJ1-6, with D unclear. This CDR3 is 15 amino acids long. V lost 2 bases and J 7 bases, leaving 12 bases between the germline ends. CDR1 and CDR2 (germline): SGHTA, FQGNSA. DNA of the CDR3: TGTGCCAGCAGCTTAAGTTTTCAGGCAAATTCACCCCTCCACTTT. Its protein product is CASSLSFQANSPLHF. Filled out from reference TRBV7-2 and TRBJ1-6, the complete variable domain reads GAGVSQSPSNKVTEKGKDVELRCDPISGHTALYWYRQSLGQGLEFLIYFQGNSAPDKSGLPSDRFSAERTGGSVSTLTIQRTQQEDSAVYLCASSLSFQANSPLHFGNGTRLTVT.

The J gene is TRBJ1-5, the V gene TRBV5-5, with a possible D match to TRBD1 (6 bases). The CDR3 loop spans 13 amino acids. Deletions cut 5 bases from V and 7 bases from J, with 13 bases between. Germline V gene sequence: CDR1 SGHKS, CDR2 YYEKEE (reference sequence). In DNA, the CDR3 is TGTGCCAGCAGTCAGCAGGGGCGACAGCCCCAGCATTTT. Translating it yields CASSQQGRQPQHF.

This chain joins TRBV2 and TRBJ2-5; tentatively, D is TRBD2 (7 bases). Trimming removed 7 bases at V and 5 bases at J, with 14 bases between. This CDR3 is built from 13 residues. Per germline, CDR1 SNHLY and CDR2 FYNNEI. For the CDR3, the DNA is TGTGCCAGCACGGGGGGCTCGGGGGAGACCCAGTACTTC. Its translation is CASTGGSGETQYF. The full variable domain, with the rest looked up from reference TRBV2 and TRBJ2-5, is EPEVTQTPSHQVTQMGQEVILRCVPISNHLYFYWYRQILGQKVEFLVSFYNNEISEKSEIFDDQFSVERPDGSNFTLKIRSTKLEDSAMYFCASTGGSGETQYFGPGTRLLVL.